Each of the 21 T cell receptor beta chains below was sequenced from the same sample in a study of blood T cell repertoires in COVID-19. The table came from immunoSEQ multiplex PCR; TCRdb's copy has only in-frame clones and leaves some out. The sample yields 150,000 to 200,000 clones, roughly 84% seen once. The sample comprised peripheral blood. All receptors derive from a woman aged 80 or over with active or convalescent COVID-19.

This chain uses TRBV5-8 with TRBJ2-5; 7 nucleotides agree with TRBD2. CDR1 and CDR2 (germline): SGHTS, YDEGEE. CDR3 length: 12 residues. With V trimmed by 4 bases and J by 5 bases, 2 bases remained unmatched. The CDR3 region is CASSLGRETQYF. The CDR3 DNA is TGTGCCAGCAGCCTCGGGAGGGAGACCCAGTACTTC.

The chain recombines TRBV11-1 with TRBJ1-2, with D perhaps TRBD1 (5 bases). The CDR3 runs to 12 residues. Trimming cost V 4 bases and J 4 bases, with 7 bases left between them. The germline V gene encodes CDR1 SGHAT and CDR2 FQDESV (reference sequence). The CDR3 is CASSWGTYGYTF. In DNA, the CDR3 is TGTGCCAGCAGCTGGGGCACCTATGGCTACACCTTC.

CDR3 sequence reads: CAWSPRTGGDYGYTF. Written as DNA, the CDR3 is TGTGCCTGGAGTCCGCGGACAGGGGGAGACTATGGCTACACCTTC. The chain uses TRBV30 and TRBJ1-2; 10 bases are a match to TRBD1. J was trimmed by 3 bases and V by 2 bases; bases with no gene match: 6. The CDR3 covers 15 residues. Germline V CDR1 and CDR2: GTSNPN, SVGIG (reference sequence).

This clone was seen just once. This chain joins TRBV7-3 and TRBJ2-1, with D possibly being TRBD2 (6 bases). Germline values: CDR1 SGHTA, CDR2 FQGTGA. This CDR3 is 15 amino acids long. The V and J ends lost 5 bases and 2 bases respectively, with 13 bases between them. The DNA of the CDR3 is TGTGCCAGCAGCCTAGGGACTCCAACCTACAATGAGCAGTTCTTC. It is translated as CASSLGTPTYNEQFF.

The CDR3 bases are TGTGCCAGCAGCCACAGGGGTAATGAAAAACTGTTTTTT. This sequence encodes CASSHRGNEKLFF. V and J are TRBV3-1 (or the pseudogene TRBV3-2) and TRBJ1-4, with a possible D match to TRBD1 (6 bases). Looked up from germline, CDR1 is LGHDT and CDR2 is YNNKEL (reference sequence). This CDR3 contains 13 residues. V lost 3 bases and J lost 4, with 6 bases in between.

The CDR3 bases are TGTGCCAGTAGTTCGCCGGGACTAGCGGTTGGAGCCAAAAACATTCAGTACTTC. This sequence encodes CASSSPGLAVGAKNIQYF. The chain links TRBV19 to TRBJ2-4; 11 nucleotides match TRBD2. The germline CDR1 and CDR2 sequences are LNHDA and SQIVND (reference sequence). The J segment lost 0 bases and the V segment lost 5 bases, leaving 9 bases of the junction unmatched. This CDR3 has 18 amino acids.

This chain links TRBV2 with TRBJ1-2; weak D call: TRBD1 (5 bases). Between the trimmed V and J ends, which lost 9 bases and 1 base, there was a span of 12 bases. The CDR3 contains 13 residues. Germline CDR1 is SNHLY and CDR2 is FYNNEI. CDR3 DNA: TGTGCCAGTGTACAGGACATTAACTATGGCTACACCTTC. It codes for CASVQDINYGYTF.

V and J are TRBV5-1 and TRBJ2-3, with 11 bases that match TRBD2. From germline, CDR1 is SGHRS and CDR2 YFSETQ. The CDR3 covers 18 residues. The junction had 11 bases not matched to a gene; V was cut back by 3 bases and J by 2 bases. Here the CDR3 DNA reads TGCGCCAGCAGCTCTGGGACTAGCGGAATCCTTTCCACAGATACGCAGTATTTT. It specifies CASSSGTSGILSTDTQYF.

The chain couples TRBV5-1 to TRBJ1-2; perhaps TRBD1 as D (5 bases). CDR3 size: 14 residues. The germline V gene encodes CDR1 SGHRS and CDR2 YFSETQ. Deletions cut 5 bases from V and 7 bases from J, with 18 bases between. The CDR3 sequence is CASRELDSYGGYTF. DNA of the CDR3: TGCGCCAGCAGAGAGCTAGACAGTTACGGTGGCTACACCTTC.

This clone showed up just a few times. The J gene is TRBJ2-2, the V gene TRBV6-5; a weak D match, TRBD2 (6 bases). This CDR3 spans 15 amino acids. Germline CDR1 MNHEY, CDR2 SVGAGI. V lost 5 bases to trimming and J lost 6 bases, with 16 bases between them. CDR3 amino acids: CASSLRLEGAGELFF. The CDR3 DNA follows: TGTGCCAGCAGTCTACGACTAGAAGGCGCCGGGGAGCTGTTTTTT.

The DNA of the CDR3 is TGTGCCAGCAGTCTATTTACTAGCGGGAGAACCGGGGAGCTGTTTTTT. As protein: CASSLFTSGRTGELFF. J is TRBJ2-2 and V is TRBV28; 11 nucleotides align to TRBD2. The CDR3 covers 16 residues. V gave up 5 bases and J gave up 5 bases; unmatched junction bases: 7. Per germline, CDR1 MDHEN and CDR2 SYDVKM.

The V call is TRBV14, the J call TRBJ2-7; 7 bases agree with TRBD1. The CDR3 contains 16 residues. Germline V gene data show CDR1 as SGHDN and CDR2 as FVKESK. Trimming took 4 bases from V and 2 from J; bases not matched to a gene: 11. In nucleotides, the CDR3 is TGTGCCAGCAGCCCTTTTTCCGGGACAGCCACCTACGAGCAGTACTTC. Residues: CASSPFSGTATYEQYF.

This clone appeared a single time. The rearrangement joins TRBV7-2 to TRBJ2-1, with 8 bases that match TRBD2. Unmatched junction bases numbered 3, after V lost 1 base and J lost 1 base. The CDR3 is 16 amino acids. From germline, CDR1 is SGHTA and CDR2 FQGNSA. CDR3: CASSLEGGRSYNEQFF. CDR3 sequence (DNA): TGTGCCAGCAGCTTAGAGGGCGGGAGGTCCTACAATGAGCAGTTCTTC.

The rearrangement joins TRBV13 to TRBJ2-1; D is perhaps TRBD2 (6 bases). The CDR3 sequence is 15 residues long. CDR1 PRHDT and CDR2 FYEKMQ come from the germline V gene (reference sequence). Trimming removed 6 bases from V and 3 bases from J, with 15 bases in between. CDR3 sequence (DNA): TGTGCCAGCAGTCTCCGGGGGTCAAACTACAATGAGCAGTTCTTC. Its protein product is CASSLRGSNYNEQFF.

This clone was observed a handful of times. A junction end diverges from the germline sequence, so it may reflect a read error. V and J are TRBV30 and TRBJ2-7, with 10 positions matching TRBD1. This CDR3 comprises 13 residues. CDR1 is GTSNPN, CDR2 SVGIG, per germline (reference sequence). The CDR3 here is CAWRVSGQGILRF. CDR3 nucleotide sequence: TGTGCCTGGAGAGTTTCGGGACAGGGGATATTGCGCTTC.

V gene TRBV5-1 combines with J gene TRBJ2-7, with 9 bases lining up with TRBD2. Germline lookup yields CDR1 SGHRS and CDR2 YFSETQ. Germline trimming cut 1 base from V and 5 bases from J; bases unmatched to any gene: 7. The CDR3 contains 15 residues. The DNA for the CDR3 is TGCGCCAGCAGCTTGATCGGGACTAGCTACGACGAGCAGTACTTC. It is translated as CASSLIGTSYDEQYF.

The rearrangement uses TRBV7-3 and TRBJ2-3, with TRBD1 matching over 9 bases. Germline V gene sequence: CDR1 SGHTA, CDR2 FQGTGA. The CDR3 has 14 residues. Trimming at V came to 2 bases and at J to 6 bases, leaving 3 bases not matched to a gene. Written as DNA, the CDR3 is TGTGCCAGCAGCTTAGGGACAGGGACGGATACGCAGTATTTT. It codes for CASSLGTGTDTQYF.

This chain uses TRBV30 with TRBJ2-6; TRBD2 matches at 8 bases. The CDR3 runs 17 residues. V shed 1 base and J 0 bases; nucleotides not matched to a gene: 5. The V gene's germline CDR1 is GTSNPN and CDR2 SVGIG (reference sequence). Here the CDR3 DNA reads TGTGCCTGGAGTGGCTTAGCGGGGAGCTCTGGGGCCAACGTCCTGACTTTC. Encoded protein: CAWSGLAGSSGANVLTF.

The V call is TRBV12-3 or TRBV12-4, the J call TRBJ1-2; D gene ambiguous. The CDR3 runs to 12 residues. V was cut by 2 bases and J by 6 bases, with 7 bases left in between. The CDR3 sequence is CASSLMLNGYTF. The CDR3 coding sequence is TGTGCCAGCAGTTTAATGCTAAATGGCTACACCTTC.

The CDR3, as DNA: TGTGCCAGCAGCATACGCTCTCAGCCGCGGAATGAGCAGTTCTTC. Its protein product is CASSIRSQPRNEQFF. The rearrangement joins TRBV5-5 to TRBJ2-1; D gene uncertain. There are 15 residues in the CDR3. V lost 4 bases, J lost 7 bases, and 18 bases lay in between. CDR1 and CDR2 from the germline V gene are SGHKS and YYEKEE (reference sequence).

The rearrangement uses TRBV18 and TRBJ2-7, with D maybe TRBD2 (6 bases). Trimming took off 6 bases at V and 5 bases at J, with 20 bases between the two ends. This CDR3 contains 15 residues. From germline, CDR1 is KGHSH and CDR2 LQKENI. As DNA, the CDR3 is TGTGCCAGCTCGCGACTAGGAGACAGCCTCGACGAGCAGTACTTC. Protein sequence: CASSRLGDSLDEQYF.